The TCR beta chain described here comes from a study of cytomegalovirus exposure and HLA in healthy donors. General study findings and limits: As was reported, the classifier diagnosed cytomegalovirus status with high specificity and sensitivity. It was only CMV serostatus that was available as immune exposure information. Sequencing artifact likely explains a cluster of highly shared sequence variants.

V was clipped by 6 bases and J by 3 bases, with 24 bases between them. The germline CDR1 and CDR2 sequences are SNHLY and FYNNEI. CDR3 length: 17 amino acids. The primer mix had 60 Vbeta and 13 Jbeta primers. TCRdb keeps only in-frame clones here, not all; method: immunoSEQ multiplex PCR. The sample records under 200,000 clones, under 85% being singletons. Details on this clone: Its antigen is undetermined.

The receptor comes from a woman in her late teens or twenties in good health and CMV-seropositive. The sequenced material came from PBMCs. The gene calls are TRBV2 and TRBJ2-7; TRBD2 is a possible D gene (6 bases). As DNA, the CDR3 is TGTGCCAGCAGATACAACCCAGAACGGGGGACGGGCTACGAGCAGTACTTC. Encoded protein: CASRYNPERGTGYEQYF.